Shown below are 25 T cell receptor beta chains from a single sample sequenced in a study of blood T cell repertoires in COVID-19. Method: immunoSEQ multiplex PCR; TCRdb's copy keeps in-frame clones and lacks some. The profile shows approximately 300,000 clones, 70% to 90% of them singletons. Sequenced sample: PBMCs or T cells enriched from blood (not recorded which). The receptors stem from a woman aged 30 to 39 who had recovered from COVID-19.

The chain employs TRBV5-1 and TRBJ2-5; the match to TRBD1 covers 9 bases. Germline CDR1 is SGHRS and CDR2 is YFSETQ. Unmatched junction bases numbered 14, after V lost 4 bases and J lost 4 bases. This CDR3 has 17 residues. CDR3 region: CASSPGLDRGFRETQYF. The CDR3 DNA reads as TGCGCCAGCAGCCCCGGACTGGACAGGGGCTTTCGAGAGACCCAGTACTTC.

The chain is built from TRBV3-1 (or the pseudogene TRBV3-2) and TRBJ2-7, with D perhaps TRBD2 (6 bases). V gave up 3 bases and J gave up 7 bases, with 10 bases separating them. The CDR3 has 12 residues. The germline CDR1 and CDR2 sequences are LGHDT and YNNKEL (reference sequence). The CDR3 loop is CASSHRGWEQYF. The CDR3 DNA is TGTGCCAGCAGCCACCGGGGGTGGGAGCAGTACTTC.

J is TRBJ1-1 and V is TRBV7-9; 7 bases are a match to TRBD1. J was trimmed by 9 bases and V by 6 bases; bases with no gene match: 10. The CDR3 extends over 13 amino acids. In germline, CDR1 is SEHNR, CDR2 FQNEAQ (reference sequence). The CDR3 DNA reads as TGTGCCAGCAGTTTAAGGCAGGGGGTGAAAGCTTTCTTT. It codes for CASSLRQGVKAFF.

This chain joins TRBV10-3 and TRBJ2-7; weak D call: TRBD1 (6 bases). The V end was cut by 4 bases, the J end by 0 bases, with 10 bases between. The CDR3 is 14 amino acids. From germline, CDR1 is ENHRY and CDR2 SYGVKD. The CDR3 protein is CAISGQESSYEQYF. The CDR3 region has the DNA TGTGCCATCAGTGGACAGGAAAGCTCCTACGAGCAGTACTTC.

V and J are TRBV5-6 and TRBJ1-2, with 7 bases aligning to TRBD1. The CDR3 length is 18 residues. The germline V gene encodes CDR1 SGHDT and CDR2 YYEEEE. The V gene end was trimmed by 2 bases and the J gene end by 5 bases; junction bases not matched to a gene: 18. This chain's CDR3 is CASSFGVGTVESDYGYTF. CDR3 coding DNA: TGTGCCAGCAGCTTTGGGGTCGGGACAGTGGAATCTGATTATGGCTACACCTTC.

This sequence joins TRBV4-3 and TRBJ2-3; 9 bases line up with TRBD2. Germline V gene sequence: CDR1 LGHNA, CDR2 YSLEER. With V trimmed by 1 base and J by 1 base, 6 bases remained unmatched. The CDR3 contains 17 residues. CDR3 DNA: TGCGCCAGCAGCCAAGCGTTAACTAGCGGGCGCACAGATACGCAGTATTTT. Its protein product is CASSQALTSGRTDTQYF.

The genes are TRBV2 and TRBJ2-2; D may be TRBD1 (6 bases). This CDR3 region has 14 residues. V was clipped by 7 bases and J by 4 bases, with 13 bases between them. CDR1 and CDR2 from the germline V gene are SNHLY and FYNNEI. The CDR3 protein is CASTAQGSTGELFF. The CDR3 region has the DNA TGTGCCAGCACCGCACAGGGTAGCACCGGGGAGCTGTTTTTT.

This sequence joins TRBV14 and TRBJ2-1; 8 bases fit TRBD1. The CDR3 length is 15 residues. Trimming took 4 bases from V and 6 from J; bases not matched to a gene: 8. Germline V lookup: CDR1 SGHDN, CDR2 FVKESK. The CDR3, as DNA: TGTGCCAGCAGCCGGACAGGGTTCCCCTCCAATGAGCAGTTCTTC. It yields the protein CASSRTGFPSNEQFF. Complete variable domain (other parts from reference TRBV14 and TRBJ2-1): EAGVTQFPSHSVIEKGQTVTLRCDPISGHDNLYWYRRVMGKEIKFLLHFVKESKQDESGMPNNRFLAERTGGTYSTLKVQPAELEDSGVYFCASSRTGFPSNEQFFGPGTRLTVL.

Details on this clone: The same CDR3 arises from other DNA sequences in this sample as well. V usage is TRBV5-1 and J usage is TRBJ1-1; D is unclear. Trimming cost V 0 bases and J 5 bases, with 8 bases left between them. CDR3 size: 13 residues. Germline V CDR1 and CDR2: SGHRS, YFSETQ. DNA of the CDR3: TGCGCCAGCAGCTTGGTGTCCGGGACTGAAGCTTTCTTT. This sequence encodes CASSLVSGTEAFF.

The rearrangement uses TRBV18 and TRBJ1-1; the D gene is possibly TRBD1 (6 bases). CDR3 length equals 14 residues. V was cut by 0 bases and J by 11 bases, with 16 bases left in between. Looked up from germline, CDR1 is KGHSH and CDR2 is LQKENI. CDR3 DNA sequence: TGTGCCAGCTCACCACCCTGGGAGAGGGGGAGTGCTTTCTTT. Translation gives CASSPPWERGSAFF.

V gene TRBV5-1 combines with J gene TRBJ1-1; D not certain. This CDR3 comprises 15 residues. Trimming left V 2 bases short and J 2 bases short, with 13 bases between. Germline CDR1 and CDR2: SGHRS and YFSETQ. The CDR3 sequence is CASSLPDTINTEAFF. In nucleotides, the CDR3 is TGCGCCAGCAGCTTACCAGACACAATAAACACTGAAGCTTTCTTT.

The chain carries TRBV4-1 and TRBJ1-2; 9 nucleotides agree with TRBD1. CDR3 size: 15 residues. Germline CDR1 MGHRA, CDR2 YSYEKL. After removal of 1 base from V and 2 bases from J, the junction contained 2 bases not matched to a gene. The CDR3 DNA reads TGCGCCAGCAGCCAAGCCGGACAGGGGAACTATGGCTACACCTTC. Translating gives CASSQAGQGNYGYTF.

The rearrangement links TRBV7-8 to TRBJ1-1, with TRBD1 identical over 9 bases. This CDR3 region has 16 residues. The trim removed 3 bases at V and 3 bases at J, leaving 8 bases unmatched. Germline loops: CDR1 SGHVS, CDR2 FQNEAQ. The CDR3 nucleotides read TGTGCCAGCAGCTTCCCGGCGGGGACAGGGCACACTGAAGCTTTCTTT. Translated, it gives CASSFPAGTGHTEAFF. The whole variable domain, filled in from reference TRBV7-8 and TRBJ1-1, reads GAGVSQSPRYKVAKRGQDVALRCDPISGHVSLFWYQQALGQGPEFLTYFQNEAQLDKSGLPSDRFFAERPEGSVSTLKIQRTQQEDSAVYLCASSFPAGTGHTEAFFGQGTRLTVV.

V and J are TRBV7-9 and TRBJ2-7; the D gene is possibly TRBD2 (5 bases). The CDR3 is 14 amino acids. Germline V gene lookup returns CDR1 SEHNR and CDR2 FQNEAQ (reference sequence). V shed 1 base and J shed 0 bases, with 7 bases lying between them. CDR3 DNA: TGTGCCAGCAGCTTAGAGGAGGTCTCCTACGAGCAGTACTTC. It translates to CASSLEEVSYEQYF.

The CDR3 protein is CASGLEANTEAFF. CDR3 DNA: TGTGCTAGTGGTTTGGAAGCGAACACTGAAGCTTTCTTT. The chain employs TRBV12-5 and TRBJ1-1, with D unresolved. Germline V gene lookup returns CDR1 LGHNT and CDR2 FRNRAP. The CDR3 has 13 residues. The ends were cut back, 1 base at V and 1 base at J, with 4 bases in the middle.

As regards this clone: At one end the junction does not follow the germline gene, possibly because of a read error. The V and J genes are TRBV7-7 and TRBJ2-7; 10 bases align to TRBD1. Germline CDR1 is SSHAT and CDR2 is FNYEAQ (reference sequence). The CDR3 contains 13 residues. CDR3 nucleotide sequence: TGTGCTAGCAGTCGGGACAGGGGTTACGAGCAGTACTTC. It is translated as CASSRDRGYEQYF.

This chain links TRBV5-5 with TRBJ2-7; possibly TRBD2 for D (5 bases). The V gene lost 4 bases and the J gene lost 2 bases, with 13 bases spanning the gap. This CDR3 is built from 14 residues. Per germline, CDR1 SGHKS and CDR2 YYEKEE (reference sequence). CDR3 sequence: CASSPGIPTYEQYF. For the CDR3, the DNA is TGTGCCAGCAGCCCCGGGATACCGACCTACGAGCAGTACTTC.

The V and J genes are TRBV7-8 and TRBJ1-6; 9 bases align to TRBD1. Germline V lookup: CDR1 SGHVS, CDR2 FQNEAQ. The CDR3 contains 16 residues. V was pared by 4 bases and J by 7 bases, with 8 bases of the junction left unmatched. The CDR3 region has the DNA TGTGCCAGCAGCTCATTGGGACAGGGAGCAAATTCACCCCTCCACTTT. Protein: CASSSLGQGANSPLHF.

The chain couples TRBV19 to TRBJ1-4; possibly TRBD1 for D (5 bases). V dropped 6 bases and J dropped 5 bases, with 13 bases sitting between them. Germline CDR1 and CDR2: LNHDA and SQIVND (reference sequence). The length of the CDR3 is 14 residues. This CDR3 is CASRRRQQNEKLFF. The CDR3, as DNA: TGTGCCAGTAGGAGAAGACAGCAGAATGAAAAACTGTTTTTT.

This clone occurred once. The chain links TRBV6-5 to TRBJ2-7; 7 bases fit TRBD2. Trimming at V came to 6 bases and at J to 5 bases, leaving 4 bases not matched to a gene. There are 12 residues in the CDR3. Per the germline V gene, CDR1 is MNHEY and CDR2 is SVGAGI. The CDR3 bases are TGTGCCAGCAGGGATACTAGCGACGAGCAGTACTTC. This encodes CASRDTSDEQYF.

The V call is TRBV30, the J call TRBJ2-2; D possibly corresponds to TRBD2 (5 bases). CDR1 and CDR2 (germline): GTSNPN, SVGIG (reference sequence). Trimming stripped 2 bases from V and 3 bases from J, with 13 bases between. The CDR3 totals 15 residues. CDR3 DNA: TGTGCCTGGAGTTTTTCCCGAGGGTACACCGGGGAGCTGTTTTTT. Translating it yields CAWSFSRGYTGELFF.

The chain uses TRBV11-2 and TRBJ2-1; 8 nucleotides match TRBD2. Per the germline V gene, CDR1 is SGHAT and CDR2 is FQNNGV. The CDR3 is made up of 17 amino acids. J gave up 2 bases and V 4 bases, and 10 bases lay outside the gene matches. The CDR3 DNA is TGTGCCAGCAGCTCCCCCTGGCGGGGGGACACCTACAATGAGCAGTTCTTC. Its translation: CASSSPWRGDTYNEQFF.

Only a few counts were recorded for this clone. J is TRBJ1-5 and V is TRBV27; D ambiguous. Trimming removed 5 bases from V and 4 bases from J, with 15 bases in between. The CDR3 has 15 amino acids. The germline V gene has CDR1 MNHEY and CDR2 SMNVEV (reference sequence). CDR3 in DNA: TGTGCCAGCAGTACCTCAGGAGGGAAGAATCAGCCCCAGCATTTT. As protein: CASSTSGGKNQPQHF.

This chain links TRBV3-1 (or the pseudogene TRBV3-2) with TRBJ2-2, with 7 bases lining up with TRBD2. CDR1 and CDR2 (germline): LGHDT, YNNKEL (reference sequence). The CDR3 has 17 residues. Losses at the gene ends were 1 base for V and 0 bases for J; bases not matched to a gene: 5. The DNA for the CDR3 is TGTGCCAGCAGCCAAGGAGCGCGGGGGTCGAACACCGGGGAGCTGTTTTTT. This gives the protein CASSQGARGSNTGELFF.

This chain links TRBV7-9 with TRBJ2-1; TRBD1 might be the D (7 bases). Per germline, CDR1 SEHNR and CDR2 FQNEAQ (reference sequence). V lost 5 bases, J lost 8 bases, and 31 bases lay in between. The CDR3 has 19 amino acids. CDR3 bases: TGTGCCAGCAGCCCAACCACGTTCAGGAGGGGGCTGTCGAAGGATGAGCAGTTCTTC. It encodes CASSPTTFRRGLSKDEQFF.